The 19 T cell receptor beta chains below all came from one sample that was sequenced in a study of T-cell reconstitution after alpha-beta-depleted transplantation in children listed by TCRdb under 2016. The sample's treatment or condition label, in plain terms: allogeneic hematopoietic cell transplantation with graft depleted of TCRalphabeta T cells and CD19 B cells. Library preparation employed PCR. The sequencer was an Illumina HiSeq 2500. Molecular barcoding was employed in the preparation of TCR libraries, with unique molecular identifiers being used to normalize TCRbeta repertoire quantification. Using fastp at Q25 and MiXCR, TCRdb reprocessed the public reads and kept productive beta chains. Each entry is one CDR3 protein sequence, shown with its most common DNA and genes. The sample records approximately 520,000 distinct CDR3 sequences, 9.5% to 12% of which are singletons. The ten biggest clones cover 12% to 15% of the sample.

The source material was PBMCs, mostly from graft donor cells, sampled 180 days after TCRalphabeta/CD19-depleted stem cell transplant. The receptors come from a female patient aged 2 to 10 who had a stem cell transplant for aplastic anemia, so the T cells may come from the graft donor.

This clonotype was counted only a few times. The gene calls are TRBV10-3 and TRBJ2-3; no clear D. This CDR3 region has 16 residues. Germline lookup yields CDR1 ENHRY and CDR2 SYGVKD. V lost 0 bases, J lost 0 bases, and 10 bases lay in between. The CDR3 region is CAISESSLRSTDTQYF. CDR3 DNA sequence: TGTGCCATCAGTGAGTCGAGTCTACGAAGCACAGATACGCAGTATTTT.

The chain couples TRBV18 to TRBJ2-1; D gene uncertain. The CDR3 has 12 amino acids. V shed 4 bases and J shed 7 bases, with 8 bases lying between them. In germline, CDR1 is KGHSH, CDR2 LQKENI. The CDR3 DNA reads as TGTGCCAGCTCACAACTCCGAAATGAGCAGTTCTTC. It is translated as CASSQLRNEQFF.

The chain combines TRBV11-2 with TRBJ2-1; D might be TRBD2 (6 bases). CDR3 length: 17 amino acids. Germline-derived CDR1 and CDR2 are SGHAT and FQNNGV. V was cut by 5 bases and J by 3 bases, with 20 bases left in between. CDR3 sequence reads: CASSHAGAGASYNEQFF. Here the CDR3 DNA reads TGTGCCAGCAGCCATGCCGGAGCGGGCGCAAGCTACAATGAGCAGTTCTTC.

This clonotype has a handful of counts. The V gene is TRBV9, the J gene TRBJ2-1; 7 bases are a match to TRBD2. CDR3 length: 17 residues. V was clipped by 4 bases and J by 5 bases; unmatched bases: 15. The germline V gene has CDR1 SGDLS and CDR2 YYNGEE. CDR3 sequence: CASSLTIVRGENNEQFF. The CDR3 DNA reads TGTGCCAGCAGCCTCACTATCGTCCGGGGGGAAAACAATGAGCAGTTCTTC.

The chain employs TRBV7-2 and TRBJ1-5; TRBD1 aligns across 8 bases. Germline values: CDR1 SGHTA, CDR2 FQGNSA. The J segment lost 6 bases and the V segment lost 0 bases, leaving 4 bases of the junction unmatched. The CDR3 is 15 residues long. For the CDR3, the DNA is TGTGCCAGCAGCTTAGCGTGGGACAGGAGTCAGCCCCAGCATTTT. It is translated as CASSLAWDRSQPQHF.

This clonotype was seen repeatedly, ten times or more. The chain couples TRBV3-1 to TRBJ2-5; no definite D call. Germline V CDR1 and CDR2: LGHDT, YNNKEL (reference sequence). Trimming pared 2 bases from V and 7 bases from J, leaving 8 bases between. The CDR3 extends over 12 amino acids. CDR3 sequence: CASSQTERTQYF. For the CDR3, the DNA is TGTGCCAGCAGCCAAACCGAGCGGACCCAGTACTTC.

There are a few counts of this clonotype. This rearrangement joins TRBV5-1 to TRBJ1-5; D unresolved. This CDR3 has 14 amino acids. Between the trimmed V and J ends, which lost 0 bases and 4 bases, there was a span of 8 bases. Germline V CDR1 and CDR2: SGHRS, YFSETQ. The CDR3 bases are TGCGCCAGCAGCTTGGGGGCAGCTAATCAGCCCCAGCATTTT. It is translated as CASSLGAANQPQHF.

This clonotype was seen repeatedly, ten times or more. V and J are TRBV5-1 and TRBJ2-1; D gene uncertain. CDR3 length equals 13 residues. Germline values: CDR1 SGHRS, CDR2 YFSETQ. Trimming took 4 bases from V and 6 from J, leaving 11 bases between them. CDR3 sequence: CASSPFLSNEQFF. The CDR3 region has the DNA TGCGCCAGCAGCCCCTTCCTTAGCAATGAGCAGTTCTTC.

This clonotype was observed at least ten times. The chain combines TRBV4-3 with TRBJ1-2; TRBD1 is a possible D gene (5 bases). The germline V gene encodes CDR1 LGHNA and CDR2 YSLEER. The V gene lost 4 bases and the J gene lost 3 bases, with 18 bases spanning the gap. This CDR3 has 16 residues. The CDR3 nucleotides are TGCGCCAGCAGCCCCTATGACCTGGGGCTGTACTATGGCTACACCTTC. Translation: CASSPYDLGLYYGYTF.

This clonotype was detected ten times or more. This chain's CDR3 is CASSQERVGVMTEAFF. The DNA for the CDR3 is TGCGCCAGCAGCCAAGAAAGGGTAGGGGTAATGACTGAAGCTTTCTTT. The V gene is TRBV4-1, the J gene TRBJ1-1; possibly TRBD1 for D (5 bases). Trimming left V 0 bases short and J 5 bases short, with 16 bases between. Germline CDR1 and CDR2: MGHRA and YSYEKL. The CDR3 is made up of 16 amino acids.

This chain connects TRBV11-2 to TRBJ2-3; the D is unclear. CDR3 length: 19 residues. Per the germline V gene, CDR1 is SGHAT and CDR2 is FQNNGV. Trimming left V 2 bases short and J 0 bases short, with 21 bases between. The CDR3 DNA sequence: TGTGCCAGCAGCTTAAGGGCCATCGCTAGGTTGAGGAGCACAGATACGCAGTATTTT. Its protein product is CASSLRAIARLRSTDTQYF.

This clonotype was found many times. This sequence joins TRBV5-1 and TRBJ2-4; either TRBD1 or TRBD2 may supply D (5 bases each). V was pared by 0 bases and J by 1 base, with 5 bases between. The CDR3 consists of 14 residues. CDR1 and CDR2 (germline): SGHRS, YFSETQ. CDR3 residues: CASSLGGAKNIQYF. CDR3 nucleotides: TGCGCCAGCAGCTTGGGGGGGGCCAAAAACATTCAGTACTTC.

This chain joins TRBV3-1 and TRBJ2-3; tentatively, D is TRBD1 (6 bases). In germline, CDR1 is LGHDT, CDR2 YNNKEL (reference sequence). Trimming removed 7 bases from V and 2 bases from J, with 16 bases in between. The CDR3 length is 15 residues. CDR3 loop: CASTPGQFVTDTQYF. The CDR3 nucleotides read TGTGCCAGCACCCCCGGACAGTTCGTCACAGATACGCAGTATTTT.

This clonotype appeared many times. The CDR3 sequence: CATLHRAYNEQFF. DNA of the CDR3: TGTGCCACCCTACACCGGGCCTACAATGAGCAGTTCTTC. The chain combines TRBV15 with TRBJ2-1; D is undetermined. The V gene lost 8 bases and the J gene lost 2 bases, with 10 bases spanning the gap. Germline V lookup: CDR1 LNHNV, CDR2 YYDKDF (reference sequence). The CDR3 consists of 13 residues.

In nucleotides, the CDR3 is TGTGCCAGCAGGAAAACCCGTAGAAGCGGGAGCTTCGTGGGCTCTGGGGCCAACGTCCTGACTTTC. It codes for CASRKTRRSGSFVGSGANVLTF. The J gene is TRBJ2-6, the V gene TRBV25-1; 8 nucleotides line up with TRBD2. Germline CDR1 MGHDK, CDR2 SYGVNS. The CDR3 is 22 residues long. Trimming took 6 bases from V and 0 from J; bases not matched to a gene: 22.

This clonotype was counted between two and nine times. The chain combines TRBV7-2 with TRBJ1-1; D gene uncertain. The V end lost 11 bases, the J end lost 0 bases, and 10 bases lay between the germline ends. Germline V gene sequence: CDR1 SGHTA, CDR2 FQGNSA. The CDR3 has 12 amino acids. CDR3 in DNA: TGTGCCGCGGGCCGGGTGAACACTGAAGCTTTCTTT. Protein sequence: CAAGRVNTEAFF. Full variable domain (rest looked up from reference TRBV7-2 and TRBJ1-1): GAGVSQSPSNKVTEKGKDVELRCDPISGHTALYWYRQSLGQGLEFLIYFQGNSAPDKSGLPSDRFSAERTGGSVSTLTIQRTQQEDSAVYLCAAGRVNTEAFFGQGTRLTVV.

The table lists this clonotype with many counts. The chain employs TRBV7-2 and TRBJ2-3; 7 positions match TRBD1. Trimming at V came to 5 bases and at J to 6 bases, leaving 11 bases not matched to a gene. This CDR3 comprises 15 residues. Per germline, CDR1 SGHTA and CDR2 FQGNSA. The CDR3 is CASSPRQGRKDTQYF. CDR3 DNA sequence: TGTGCCAGCAGCCCCCGACAGGGTCGTAAGGATACGCAGTATTTT.

The chain links TRBV20-1 to TRBJ1-2; TRBD1 is a possible D gene (5 bases). Trimming left V 0 bases short and J 3 bases short, with 20 bases between. The CDR3 extends over 17 amino acids. The V gene's germline CDR1 is DFQATT and CDR2 SNEGSKA (reference sequence). The CDR3 DNA reads as TGCAGTGCTAGAGATCTCATGGCGGGGCGGTTGGACTATGGCTACACCTTC. Its translation: CSARDLMAGRLDYGYTF.

This clonotype was seen only a few times. The gene calls are TRBV19 and TRBJ2-5, with D unclear. CDR3 size: 15 residues. Germline CDR1 reads LNHDA; CDR2 reads SQIVND (reference sequence). V gave up 0 bases and J gave up 3 bases, with 11 bases separating them. The CDR3 sequence is CASSIDGRPKETQYF. Here the CDR3 DNA reads TGTGCCAGTAGTATAGACGGCAGACCAAAAGAGACCCAGTACTTC.